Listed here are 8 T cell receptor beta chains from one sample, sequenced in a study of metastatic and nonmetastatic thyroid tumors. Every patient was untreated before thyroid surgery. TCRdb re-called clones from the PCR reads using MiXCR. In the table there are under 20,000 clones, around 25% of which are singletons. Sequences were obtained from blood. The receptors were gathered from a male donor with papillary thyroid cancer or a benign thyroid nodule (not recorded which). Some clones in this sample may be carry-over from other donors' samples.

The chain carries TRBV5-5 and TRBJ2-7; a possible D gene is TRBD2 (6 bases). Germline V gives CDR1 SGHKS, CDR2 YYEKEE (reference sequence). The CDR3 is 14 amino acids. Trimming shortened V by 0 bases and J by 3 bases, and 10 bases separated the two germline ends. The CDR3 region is CASSLELAVYEQYF. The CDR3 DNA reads TGTGCCAGCAGCTTGGAATTAGCGGTCTACGAGCAGTACTTC.

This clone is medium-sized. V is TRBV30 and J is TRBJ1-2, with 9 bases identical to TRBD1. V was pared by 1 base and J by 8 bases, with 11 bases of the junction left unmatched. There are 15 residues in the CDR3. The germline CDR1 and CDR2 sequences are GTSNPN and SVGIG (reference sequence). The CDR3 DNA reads TGTGCCTGGAGTGATTGGACAGGGGCATCGGGAGGCTACACCTTC. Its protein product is CAWSDWTGASGGYTF. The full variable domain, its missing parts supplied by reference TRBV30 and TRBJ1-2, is SQTIHQWPATLVQPVGSPLSLECTVEGTSNPNLYWYRQAAGRGLQLLFYSVGIGQISSEVPQNLSASRPQDRQFILSSKKLLLSDSGFYLCAWSDWTGASGGYTFGSGTRLTVV.

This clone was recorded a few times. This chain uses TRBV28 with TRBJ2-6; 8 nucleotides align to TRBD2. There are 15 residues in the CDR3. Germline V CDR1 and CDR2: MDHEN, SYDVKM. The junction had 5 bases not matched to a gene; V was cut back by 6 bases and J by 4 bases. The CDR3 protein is CASSLAGSGANVLTF. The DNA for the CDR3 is TGTGCCAGCAGCCTAGCGGGTTCCGGGGCCAACGTCCTGACTTTC.

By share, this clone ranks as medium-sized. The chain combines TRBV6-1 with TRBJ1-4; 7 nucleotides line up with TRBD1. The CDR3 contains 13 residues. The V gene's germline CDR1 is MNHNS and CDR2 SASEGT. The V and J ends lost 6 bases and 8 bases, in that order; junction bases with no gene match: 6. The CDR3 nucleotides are TGTGCCAGCAGCGGGACAGTCAAAGAAAAACTGTTTTTT. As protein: CASSGTVKEKLFF.

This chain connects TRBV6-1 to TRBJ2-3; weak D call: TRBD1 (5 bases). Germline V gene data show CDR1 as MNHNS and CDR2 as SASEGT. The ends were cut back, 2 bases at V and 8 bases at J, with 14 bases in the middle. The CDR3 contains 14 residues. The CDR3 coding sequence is TGTGCCAGCAGTGAAATCAGGGCTTCAGGTACGCAGTATTTT. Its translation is CASSEIRASGTQYF.

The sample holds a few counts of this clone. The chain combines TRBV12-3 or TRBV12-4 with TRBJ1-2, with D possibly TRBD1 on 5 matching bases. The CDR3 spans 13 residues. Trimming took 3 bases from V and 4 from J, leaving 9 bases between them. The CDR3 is CASSLRGLYGYTF. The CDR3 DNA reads TGTGCCAGCAGTTTGAGGGGCCTCTATGGCTACACCTTC.

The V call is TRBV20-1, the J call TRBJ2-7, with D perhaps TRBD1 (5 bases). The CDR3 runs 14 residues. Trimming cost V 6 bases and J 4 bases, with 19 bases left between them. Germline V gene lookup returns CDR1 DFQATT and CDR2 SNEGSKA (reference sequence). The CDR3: CSASPGQFPYEQYF. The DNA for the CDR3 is TGCAGTGCCAGTCCAGGGCAGTTTCCTTACGAGCAGTACTTC.

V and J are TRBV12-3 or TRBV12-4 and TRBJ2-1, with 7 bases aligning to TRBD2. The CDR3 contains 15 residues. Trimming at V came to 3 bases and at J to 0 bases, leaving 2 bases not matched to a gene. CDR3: CASSFVAGSYNEQFF. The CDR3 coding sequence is TGTGCCAGCAGTTTTGTAGCGGGCTCCTACAATGAGCAGTTCTTC.